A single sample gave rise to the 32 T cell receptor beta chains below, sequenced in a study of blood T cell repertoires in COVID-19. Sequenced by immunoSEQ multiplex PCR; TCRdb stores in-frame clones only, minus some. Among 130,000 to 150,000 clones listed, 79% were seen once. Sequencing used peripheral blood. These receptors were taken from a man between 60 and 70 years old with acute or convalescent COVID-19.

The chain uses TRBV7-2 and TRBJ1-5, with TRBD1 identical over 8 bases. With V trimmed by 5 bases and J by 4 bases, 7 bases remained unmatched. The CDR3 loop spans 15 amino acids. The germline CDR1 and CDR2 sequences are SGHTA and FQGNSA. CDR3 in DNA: TGTGCCAGCAGCCCCATGACAGGGGAGAATCAGCCCCAGCATTTT. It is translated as CASSPMTGENQPQHF.

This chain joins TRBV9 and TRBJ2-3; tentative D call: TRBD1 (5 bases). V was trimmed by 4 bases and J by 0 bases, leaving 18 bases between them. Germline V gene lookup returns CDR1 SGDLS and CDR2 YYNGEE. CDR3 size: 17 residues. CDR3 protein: CASSPRSRGASTDTQYF. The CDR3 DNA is TGTGCCAGCAGCCCTCGGAGTAGGGGTGCTAGCACAGATACGCAGTATTTT.

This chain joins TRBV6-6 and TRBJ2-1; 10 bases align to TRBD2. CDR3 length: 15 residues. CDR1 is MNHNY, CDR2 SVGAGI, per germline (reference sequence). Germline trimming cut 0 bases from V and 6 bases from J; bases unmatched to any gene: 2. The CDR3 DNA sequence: TGTGCCAGCAGTTACTCCCGGACTAGCGGCAATGAGCAGTTCTTC. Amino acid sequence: CASSYSRTSGNEQFF.

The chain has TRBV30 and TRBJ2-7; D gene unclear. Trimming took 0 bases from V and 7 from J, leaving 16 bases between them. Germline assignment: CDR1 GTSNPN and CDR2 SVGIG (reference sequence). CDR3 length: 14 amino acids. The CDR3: CAWSVGDLLREQYF. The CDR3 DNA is TGTGCCTGGAGTGTCGGAGATTTACTTAGGGAGCAGTACTTC.

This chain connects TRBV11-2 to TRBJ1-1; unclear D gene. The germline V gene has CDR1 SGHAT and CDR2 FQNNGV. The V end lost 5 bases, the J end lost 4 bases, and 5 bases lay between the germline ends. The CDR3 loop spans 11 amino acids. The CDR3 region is CASSPGTEAFF. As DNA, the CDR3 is TGTGCCAGCAGCCCCGGCACTGAAGCTTTCTTT.

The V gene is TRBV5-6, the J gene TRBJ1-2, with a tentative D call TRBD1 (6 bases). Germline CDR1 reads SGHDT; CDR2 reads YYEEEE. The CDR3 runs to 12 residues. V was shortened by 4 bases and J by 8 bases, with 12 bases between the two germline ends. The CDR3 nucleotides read TGTGCCAGCAGCCAGGGGACGAGCGGCTACACCTTC. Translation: CASSQGTSGYTF.

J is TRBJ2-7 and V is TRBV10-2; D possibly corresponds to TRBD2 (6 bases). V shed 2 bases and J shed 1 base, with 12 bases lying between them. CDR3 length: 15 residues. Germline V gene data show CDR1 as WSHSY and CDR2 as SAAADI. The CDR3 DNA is TGCGCCAGCAGTGAGGGGGGGACGGTTTCCTACGAGCAGTACTTC. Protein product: CASSEGGTVSYEQYF.

The CDR3 sequence: CAWSLPVSGYTF. The CDR3 nucleotides read TGTGCCTGGAGTCTACCCGTATCCGGCTACACCTTC. This chain joins TRBV30 and TRBJ1-2; D not resolved. With 2 bases removed from V and 8 bases from J, the gap between germline ends came to 12 bases. CDR1 is GTSNPN and CDR2 is SVGIG in the germline V gene (reference sequence). The CDR3 has 12 residues.

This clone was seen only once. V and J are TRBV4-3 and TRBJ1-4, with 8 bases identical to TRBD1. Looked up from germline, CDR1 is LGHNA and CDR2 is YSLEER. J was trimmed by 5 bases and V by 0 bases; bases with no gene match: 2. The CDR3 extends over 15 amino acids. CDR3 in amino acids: CASSQENRGNEKLFF. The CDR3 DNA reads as TGCGCCAGCAGCCAAGAAAACAGGGGGAATGAAAAACTGTTTTTT.

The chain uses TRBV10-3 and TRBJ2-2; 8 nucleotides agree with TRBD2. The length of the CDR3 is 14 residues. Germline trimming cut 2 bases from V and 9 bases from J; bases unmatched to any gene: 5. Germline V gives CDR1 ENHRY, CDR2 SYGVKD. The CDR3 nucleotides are TGTGCCATCAGTGAGCAGCGGGAGCACAGGGAGCTGTTTTTT. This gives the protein CAISEQREHRELFF.

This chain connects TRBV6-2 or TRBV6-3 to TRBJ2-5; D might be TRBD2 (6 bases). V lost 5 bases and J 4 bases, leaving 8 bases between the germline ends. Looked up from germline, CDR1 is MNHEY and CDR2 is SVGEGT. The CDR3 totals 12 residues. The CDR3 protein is CASSEGGETQYF. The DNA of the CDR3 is TGTGCCAGCAGTGAGGGAGGAGAGACCCAGTACTTC.

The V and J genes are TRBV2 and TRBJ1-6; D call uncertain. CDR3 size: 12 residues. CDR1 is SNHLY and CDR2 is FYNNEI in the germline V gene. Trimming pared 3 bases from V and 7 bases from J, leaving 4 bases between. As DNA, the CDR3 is TGTGCCAGCAGTGAGGAGAATTCACCCCTCCACTTT. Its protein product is CASSEENSPLHF.

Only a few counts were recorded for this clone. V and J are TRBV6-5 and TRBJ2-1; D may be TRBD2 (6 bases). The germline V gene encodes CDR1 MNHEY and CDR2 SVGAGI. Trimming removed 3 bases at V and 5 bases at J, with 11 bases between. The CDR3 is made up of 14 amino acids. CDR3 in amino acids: CASSYTGAHNEQFF. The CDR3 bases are TGTGCCAGCAGTTATACGGGAGCCCACAATGAGCAGTTCTTC.

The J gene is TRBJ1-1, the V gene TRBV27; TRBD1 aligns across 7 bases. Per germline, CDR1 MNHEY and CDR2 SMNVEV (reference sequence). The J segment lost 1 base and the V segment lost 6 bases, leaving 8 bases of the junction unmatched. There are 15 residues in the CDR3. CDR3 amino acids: CASRPSGTENTEAFF. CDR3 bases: TGTGCCAGCAGACCCTCCGGGACAGAGAACACTGAAGCTTTCTTT.

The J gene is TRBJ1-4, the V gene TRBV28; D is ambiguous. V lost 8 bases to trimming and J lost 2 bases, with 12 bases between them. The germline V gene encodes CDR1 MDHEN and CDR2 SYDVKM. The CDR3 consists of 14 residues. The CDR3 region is CASRDPVTNEKLFF. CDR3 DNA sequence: TGTGCCAGCCGGGATCCGGTGACTAATGAAAAACTGTTTTTT. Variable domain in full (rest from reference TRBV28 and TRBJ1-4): DVKVTQSSRYLVKRTGEKVFLECVQDMDHENMFWYRQDPGLGLRLIYFSYDVKMKEKGDIPEGYSVSREKKERFSLILESASTNQTSMYLCASRDPVTNEKLFFGSGTQLSVL.

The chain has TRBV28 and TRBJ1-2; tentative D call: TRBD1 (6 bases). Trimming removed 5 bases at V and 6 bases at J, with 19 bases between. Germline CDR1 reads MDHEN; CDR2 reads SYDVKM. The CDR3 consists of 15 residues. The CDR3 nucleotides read TGTGCCAGCAGTATAGCAGGGGCAAAACAAAATGGCTACACCTTC. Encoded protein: CASSIAGAKQNGYTF.

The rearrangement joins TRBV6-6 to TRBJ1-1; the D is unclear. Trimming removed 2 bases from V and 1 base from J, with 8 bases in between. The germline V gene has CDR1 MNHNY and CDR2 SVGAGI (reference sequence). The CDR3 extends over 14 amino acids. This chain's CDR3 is CASSYAETNTEAFF. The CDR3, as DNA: TGTGCCAGCAGTTACGCGGAGACGAACACTGAAGCTTTCTTT.

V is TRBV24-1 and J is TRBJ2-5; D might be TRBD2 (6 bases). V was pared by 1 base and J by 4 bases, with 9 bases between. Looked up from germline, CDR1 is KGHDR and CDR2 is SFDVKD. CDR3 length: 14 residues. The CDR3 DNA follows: TGTGCCACCAGTGATTTTTCCGGGGGAGAGACCCAGTACTTC. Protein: CATSDFSGGETQYF.

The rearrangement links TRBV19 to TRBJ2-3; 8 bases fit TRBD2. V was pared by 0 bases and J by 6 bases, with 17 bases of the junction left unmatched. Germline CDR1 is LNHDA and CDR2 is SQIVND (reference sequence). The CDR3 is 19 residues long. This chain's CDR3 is CASSIDLGGPGLAADTQYF. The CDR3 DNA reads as TGTGCCAGTAGTATAGATCTTGGGGGGCCCGGACTAGCAGCGGATACGCAGTATTTT. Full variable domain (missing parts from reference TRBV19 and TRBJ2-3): DGGITQSPKYLFRKEGQNVTLSCEQNLNHDAMYWYRQDPGQGLRLIYYSQIVNDFQKGDIAEGYSVSREKKESFPLTVTSAQKNPTAFYLCASSIDLGGPGLAADTQYFGPGTRLTVL.

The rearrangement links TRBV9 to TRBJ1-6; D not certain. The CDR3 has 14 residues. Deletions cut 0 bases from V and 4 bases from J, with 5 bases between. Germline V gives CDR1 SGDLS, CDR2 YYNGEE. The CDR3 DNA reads TGTGCCAGCAGCGTAGGTCATTATAATTCACCCCTCCACTTT. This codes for CASSVGHYNSPLHF.

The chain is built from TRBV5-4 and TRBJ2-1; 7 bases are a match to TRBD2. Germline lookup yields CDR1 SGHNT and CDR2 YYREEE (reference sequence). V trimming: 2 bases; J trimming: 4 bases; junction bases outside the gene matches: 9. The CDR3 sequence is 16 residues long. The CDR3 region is CASSLGASGYYNEQFF. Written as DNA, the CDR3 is TGTGCCAGCAGCTTAGGGGCTAGCGGTTATTACAATGAGCAGTTCTTC.

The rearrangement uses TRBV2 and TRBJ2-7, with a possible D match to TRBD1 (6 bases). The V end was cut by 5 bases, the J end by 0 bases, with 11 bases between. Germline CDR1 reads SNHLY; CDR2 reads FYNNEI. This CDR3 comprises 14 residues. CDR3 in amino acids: CASSFQGFSYEQYF. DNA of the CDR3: TGTGCCAGCAGTTTCCAGGGGTTCTCCTACGAGCAGTACTTC.

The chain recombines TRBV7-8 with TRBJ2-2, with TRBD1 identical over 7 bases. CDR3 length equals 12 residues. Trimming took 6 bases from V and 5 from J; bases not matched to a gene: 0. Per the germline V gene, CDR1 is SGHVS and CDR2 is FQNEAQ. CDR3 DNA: TGTGCCAGCAGGACAGGGACCGGGGAGCTGTTTTTT. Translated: CASRTGTGELFF.

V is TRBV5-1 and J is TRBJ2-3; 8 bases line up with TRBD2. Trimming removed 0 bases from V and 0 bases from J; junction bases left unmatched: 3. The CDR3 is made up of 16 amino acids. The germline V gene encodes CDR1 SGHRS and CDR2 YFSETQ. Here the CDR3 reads CASSLAGGSSTDTQYF. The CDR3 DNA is TGCGCCAGCAGCTTGGCGGGGGGGTCGAGCACAGATACGCAGTATTTT. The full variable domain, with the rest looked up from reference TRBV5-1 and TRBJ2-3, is KAGVTQTPRYLIKTRGQQVTLSCSPISGHRSVSWYQQTPGQGLQFLFEYFSETQRNKGNFPGRFSGRQFSNSRSEMNVSTLELGDSALYLCASSLAGGSSTDTQYFGPGTRLTVL.

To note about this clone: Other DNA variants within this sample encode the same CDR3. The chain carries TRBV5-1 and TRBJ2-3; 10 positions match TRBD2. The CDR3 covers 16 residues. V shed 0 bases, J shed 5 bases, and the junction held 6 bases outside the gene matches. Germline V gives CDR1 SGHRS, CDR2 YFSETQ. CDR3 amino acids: CASSLGLAGVGDTQYF. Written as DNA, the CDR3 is TGCGCCAGCAGCTTGGGTCTAGCGGGAGTGGGAGATACGCAGTATTTT.

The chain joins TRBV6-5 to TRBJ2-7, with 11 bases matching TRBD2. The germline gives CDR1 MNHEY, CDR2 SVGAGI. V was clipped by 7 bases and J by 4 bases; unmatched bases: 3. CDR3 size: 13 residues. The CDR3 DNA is TGTGCCAGCATACTAGCGGGGGTTTACGAGCAGTACTTC. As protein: CASILAGVYEQYF.

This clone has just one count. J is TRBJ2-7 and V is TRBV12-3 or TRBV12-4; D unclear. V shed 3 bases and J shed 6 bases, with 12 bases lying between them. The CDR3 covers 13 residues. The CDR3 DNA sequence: TGTGCCAGCAGTTTCGCCGGTTCCGCCGAGCAGTACTTC. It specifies CASSFAGSAEQYF.

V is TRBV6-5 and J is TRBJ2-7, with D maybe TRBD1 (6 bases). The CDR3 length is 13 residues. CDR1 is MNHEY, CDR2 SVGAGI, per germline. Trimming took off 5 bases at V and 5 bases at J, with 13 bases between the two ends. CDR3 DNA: TGTGCCAGCAGTACACAGGGAAGGGACGAGCAGTACTTC. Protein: CASSTQGRDEQYF.

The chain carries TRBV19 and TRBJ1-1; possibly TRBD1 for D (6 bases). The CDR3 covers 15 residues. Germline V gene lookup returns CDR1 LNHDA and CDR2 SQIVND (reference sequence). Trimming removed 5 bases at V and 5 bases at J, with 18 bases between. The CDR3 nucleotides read TGTGCCAGTAGTCCTCTTGGGGGGGGCGGTACTGAAGCTTTCTTT. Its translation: CASSPLGGGGTEAFF.

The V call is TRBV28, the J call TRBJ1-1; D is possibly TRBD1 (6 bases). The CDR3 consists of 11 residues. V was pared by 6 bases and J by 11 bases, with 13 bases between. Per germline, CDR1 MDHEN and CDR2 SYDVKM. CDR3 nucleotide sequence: TGTGCCAGCAGAAAAACAGGGCATGCTTTCTTT. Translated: CASRKTGHAFF.

The CDR3 loop is CASNSNPGGGTEAFF. The CDR3 bases are TGTGCCAGCAACTCCAATCCGGGGGGCGGCACTGAAGCTTTCTTT. The chain is built from TRBV7-9 and TRBJ1-1, with D perhaps TRBD1 (6 bases). The CDR3 extends over 15 amino acids. CDR1 and CDR2 from the germline V gene are SEHNR and FQNEAQ (reference sequence). V gave up 7 bases and J gave up 4 bases, with 19 bases separating them.

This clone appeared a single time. CDR3 sequence reads: CASSETGLLETQYF. In DNA, the CDR3 is TGTGCCAGCAGTGAAACAGGGCTATTAGAGACCCAGTACTTC. V gene TRBV2 combines with J gene TRBJ2-5; D perhaps matches TRBD1 (6 bases). The V end was cut by 2 bases, the J end by 4 bases, with 11 bases between. CDR3 size: 14 residues. Germline CDR1 is SNHLY and CDR2 is FYNNEI.